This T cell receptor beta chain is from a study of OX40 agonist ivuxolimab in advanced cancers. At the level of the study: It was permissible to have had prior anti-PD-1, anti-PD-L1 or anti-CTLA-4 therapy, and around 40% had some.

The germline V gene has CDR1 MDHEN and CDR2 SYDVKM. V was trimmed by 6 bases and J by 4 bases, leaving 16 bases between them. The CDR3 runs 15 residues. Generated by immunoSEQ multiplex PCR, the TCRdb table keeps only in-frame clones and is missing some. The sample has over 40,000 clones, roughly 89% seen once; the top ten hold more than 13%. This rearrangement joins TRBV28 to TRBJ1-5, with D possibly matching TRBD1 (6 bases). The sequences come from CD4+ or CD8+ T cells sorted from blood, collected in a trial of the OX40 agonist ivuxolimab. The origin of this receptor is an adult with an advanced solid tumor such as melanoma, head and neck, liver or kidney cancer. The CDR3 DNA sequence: TGTGCCAGCAGCCCAAGAGGGGGAGGGAATCAGCCCCAGCATTTT. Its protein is CASSPRGGGNQPQHF.